This T cell receptor (beta chain) was identified in a study of blood T cells in healthy people across ages. In its sample, this clonotype was seen a few times. The CDR3 length is 16 residues. The germline V gene encodes CDR1 MDHEN and CDR2 SYDVKM. It was with a sample-barcoded 5' primer and a J-beta primer mix that a second PCR of roughly 7 to 12 cycles was run. TCRdb recomputed calls from the 5' RACE reads with MiXCR, one row per CDR3 protein. The data show over 500,000 distinct CDR3 sequences, around 52% seen once. The TCR originated in a woman older than 75 in good health. V is TRBV28 and J is TRBJ2-1; 10 positions match TRBD2. The J call is uncertain, as TRBJ2-7 better fits the DNA end. Sequencing used blood. CDR3 residues: CASSVQRGGFHNEQYF. The CDR3 DNA reads as TGTGCCAGCAGTGTCCAGCGGGGGGGCTTTCACAATGAGCAGTACTTC.